This TCR beta chain stems from a study of T-cell memory formation after mild COVID-19. One entry per CDR3 protein results from TCRdb running MiXCR on the 5' RACE reads. The sample has 85,000 to 120,000 distinct CDR3 sequences, about 17% seen once. Study findings and constraints: Whether day 37 second-wave clones are SARS-CoV-2-specific was not confirmed. Mostly located in CM and EM were contracting CD4+ clones, with contracting CD8+ clones located in EMRA.

This CDR3 region has 14 residues. The trim removed 0 bases at V and 7 bases at J, leaving 2 bases unmatched. Germline CDR1 is SGHDT and CDR2 is YYEEEE. Remarks on this clonotype: The antigen is unknown.

The sequencing input was PBMCs or a T cell subset sorted from them (not recorded which). The chain combines TRBV5-6 with TRBJ2-1; 9 nucleotides match TRBD2. This clonotype was sampled from an adult woman who had mild COVID-19 (a few samples of this study predate the infection). Cell type and time point are not known. This CDR3 reads CASSLEGLANEQFF. CDR3 bases: TGTGCCAGCAGCTTGGAAGGACTAGCGAATGAGCAGTTCTTC.